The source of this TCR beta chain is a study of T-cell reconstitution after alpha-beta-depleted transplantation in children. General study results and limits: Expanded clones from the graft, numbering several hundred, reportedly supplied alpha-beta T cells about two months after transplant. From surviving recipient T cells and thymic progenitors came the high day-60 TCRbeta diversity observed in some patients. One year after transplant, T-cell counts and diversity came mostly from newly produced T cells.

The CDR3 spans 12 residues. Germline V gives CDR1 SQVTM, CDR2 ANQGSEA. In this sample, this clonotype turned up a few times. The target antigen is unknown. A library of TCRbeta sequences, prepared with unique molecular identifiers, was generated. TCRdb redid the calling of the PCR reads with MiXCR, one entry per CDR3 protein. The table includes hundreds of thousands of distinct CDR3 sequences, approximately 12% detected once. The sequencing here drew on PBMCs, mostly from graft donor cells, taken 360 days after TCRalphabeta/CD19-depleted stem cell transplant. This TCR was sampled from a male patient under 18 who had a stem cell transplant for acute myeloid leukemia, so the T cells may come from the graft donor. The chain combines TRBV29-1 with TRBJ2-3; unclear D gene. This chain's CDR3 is CSRMGPTDTQYF. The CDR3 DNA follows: TGCAGTCGAATGGGCCCTACAGATACGCAGTATTTT.